This T cell receptor beta chain was sequenced in a study of CD8 T cells in ankylosing spondylitis. Findings and limits, study-wide: Apparently characteristic of ankylosing spondylitis blood was a TCR beta motif (roughly eight highly homologous variants). Enrichment of disease-linked clones was reportedly significant in matched ankylosing spondylitis synovial fluid. Within peripheral blood, clones linked to disease were CD8+ and relatively rare. A subset of motif variants has previously been described in the synovial fluid and blood of reactive arthritis.

Making the TCR beta libraries involved quantitative 5'-RACE with molecular barcodes. TCRdb used MiXCR to reprocess the 5' RACE reads, holding one entry per CDR3 protein. This sample yields approximately 520,000 distinct CDR3 sequences, of which 5.3% are seen a single time; roughly 3.5% belongs to the top ten. This clonotype was seen a few times. Its antigen remains unidentified. V was clipped by 4 bases and J by 4 bases; unmatched bases: 10. CDR1 is SGHRS, CDR2 YFSETQ, per germline. The CDR3 consists of 16 residues. This chain joins TRBV5-1 and TRBJ2-3, with 9 bases identical to TRBD1. Sequencing was performed on blood, either unsorted or a sorted T cell fraction (not recorded which). The TCR originated in a male donor with ankylosing spondylitis. CDR3 in DNA: TGCGCCAGCAGCAACCACCGGGACAGGGCCCCAGATACGCAGTATTTT. It is translated as CASSNHRDRAPDTQYF.